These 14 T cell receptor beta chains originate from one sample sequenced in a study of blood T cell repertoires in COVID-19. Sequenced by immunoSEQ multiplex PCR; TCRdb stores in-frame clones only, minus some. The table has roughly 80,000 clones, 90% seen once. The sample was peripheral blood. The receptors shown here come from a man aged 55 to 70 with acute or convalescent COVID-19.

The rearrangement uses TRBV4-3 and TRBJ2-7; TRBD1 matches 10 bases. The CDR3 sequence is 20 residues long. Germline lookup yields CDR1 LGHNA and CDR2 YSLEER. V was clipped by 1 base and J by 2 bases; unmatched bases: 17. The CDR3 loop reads CASSQVQAPTDRGLPYEQYF. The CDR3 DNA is TGCGCCAGCAGCCAAGTTCAGGCACCAACAGACAGGGGGCTTCCCTACGAGCAGTACTTC.

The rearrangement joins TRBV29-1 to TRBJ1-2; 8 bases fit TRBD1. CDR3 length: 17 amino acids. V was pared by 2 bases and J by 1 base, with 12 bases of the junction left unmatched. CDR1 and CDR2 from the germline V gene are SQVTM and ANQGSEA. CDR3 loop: CSVERGQGMVRNYGYTF. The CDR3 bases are TGCAGCGTTGAACGCGGACAGGGAATGGTGCGTAACTATGGCTACACCTTC.

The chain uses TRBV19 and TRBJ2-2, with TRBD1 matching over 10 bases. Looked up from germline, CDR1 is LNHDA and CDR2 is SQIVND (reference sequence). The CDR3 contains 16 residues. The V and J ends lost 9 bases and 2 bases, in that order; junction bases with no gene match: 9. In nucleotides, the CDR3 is TGTGCCAGCCGTTCCTGGGACAGGGGAAACACCGGGGAGCTGTTTTTT. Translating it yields CASRSWDRGNTGELFF.

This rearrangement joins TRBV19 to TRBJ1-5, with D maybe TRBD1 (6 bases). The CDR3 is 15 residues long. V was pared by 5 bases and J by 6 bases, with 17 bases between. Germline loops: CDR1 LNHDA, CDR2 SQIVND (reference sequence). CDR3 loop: CASSPGQHNGQPQHF. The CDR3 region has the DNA TGTGCCAGTAGTCCCGGACAGCATAATGGTCAGCCCCAGCATTTT.

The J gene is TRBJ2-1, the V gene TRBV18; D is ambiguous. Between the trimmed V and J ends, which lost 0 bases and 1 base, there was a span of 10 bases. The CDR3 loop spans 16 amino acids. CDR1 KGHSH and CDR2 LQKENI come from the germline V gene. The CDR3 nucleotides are TGTGCCAGCTCACCACCGGTAGTGCGATCCTACAATGAGCAGTTCTTC. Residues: CASSPPVVRSYNEQFF.

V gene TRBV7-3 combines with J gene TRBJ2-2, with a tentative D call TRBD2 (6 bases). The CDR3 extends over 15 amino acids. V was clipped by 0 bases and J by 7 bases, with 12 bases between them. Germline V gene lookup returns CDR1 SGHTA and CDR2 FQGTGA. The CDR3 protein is CASSLTGSGVGELFF. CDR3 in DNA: TGTGCCAGCAGCTTAACCGGGAGCGGAGTCGGGGAGCTGTTTTTT.

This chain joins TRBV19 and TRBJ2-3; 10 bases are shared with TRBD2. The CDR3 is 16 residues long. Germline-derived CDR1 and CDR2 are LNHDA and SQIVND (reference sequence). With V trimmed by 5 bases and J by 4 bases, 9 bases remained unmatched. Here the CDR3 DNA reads TGTGCCAGTAGTGGTACCGGGACTAGCGTCGCAGATACGCAGTATTTT. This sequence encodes CASSGTGTSVADTQYF. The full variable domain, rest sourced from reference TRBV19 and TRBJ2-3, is DGGITQSPKYLFRKEGQNVTLSCEQNLNHDAMYWYRQDPGQGLRLIYYSQIVNDFQKGDIAEGYSVSREKKESFPLTVTSAQKNPTAFYLCASSGTGTSVADTQYFGPGTRLTVL.

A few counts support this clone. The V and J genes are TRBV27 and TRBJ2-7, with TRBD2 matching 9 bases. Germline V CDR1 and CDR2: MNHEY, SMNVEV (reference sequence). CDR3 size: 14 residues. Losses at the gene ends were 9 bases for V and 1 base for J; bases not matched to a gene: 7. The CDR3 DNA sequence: TGTGCCAGTCAGACTAGCGGTTTATCCTACGAGCAGTACTTC. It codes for CASQTSGLSYEQYF.

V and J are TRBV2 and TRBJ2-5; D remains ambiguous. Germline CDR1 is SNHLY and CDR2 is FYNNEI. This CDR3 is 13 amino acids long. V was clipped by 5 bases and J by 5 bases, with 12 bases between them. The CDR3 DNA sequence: TGTGCCAGCAGTAGAAGATTAGAGGAGACCCAGTACTTC. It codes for CASSRRLEETQYF.

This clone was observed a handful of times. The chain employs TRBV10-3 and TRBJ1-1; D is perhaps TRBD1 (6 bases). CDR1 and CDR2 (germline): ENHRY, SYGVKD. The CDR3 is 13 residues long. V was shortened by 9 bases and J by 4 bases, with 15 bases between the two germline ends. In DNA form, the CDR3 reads TGTGCCATGATGGGTAGGGGGAGCACTGAAGCTTTCTTT. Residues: CAMMGRGSTEAFF.

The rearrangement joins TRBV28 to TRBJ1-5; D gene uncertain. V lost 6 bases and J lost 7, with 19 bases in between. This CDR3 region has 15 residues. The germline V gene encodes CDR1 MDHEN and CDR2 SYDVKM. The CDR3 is CASSTGVAEGQPQHF. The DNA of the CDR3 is TGTGCCAGCAGCACCGGGGTGGCGGAGGGACAGCCCCAGCATTTT.

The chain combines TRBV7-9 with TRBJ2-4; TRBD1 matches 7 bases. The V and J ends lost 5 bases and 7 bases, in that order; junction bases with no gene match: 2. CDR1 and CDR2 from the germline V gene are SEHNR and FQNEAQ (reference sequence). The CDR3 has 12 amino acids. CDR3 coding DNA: TGTGCCAGCAGCCCCAGGGGGAACATTCAGTACTTC. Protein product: CASSPRGNIQYF. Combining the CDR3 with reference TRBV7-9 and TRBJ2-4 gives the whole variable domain DTGVSQNPRHKITKRGQNVTFRCDPISEHNRLYWYRQTLGQGPEFLTYFQNEAQLEKSRLLSDRFSAERPKGSFSTLEIQRTEQGDSAMYLCASSPRGNIQYFGAGTRLSVL.

CDR3 DNA sequence: TGTGCCAGCAGTTCCACAGGGGTGAGTCAGCCCCAGCATTTT. It encodes CASSSTGVSQPQHF. V and J are TRBV2 and TRBJ1-5, with TRBD1 matching 7 bases. The CDR3 runs to 14 residues. Germline trimming cut 5 bases from V and 6 bases from J; bases unmatched to any gene: 7. Germline V lookup: CDR1 SNHLY, CDR2 FYNNEI.

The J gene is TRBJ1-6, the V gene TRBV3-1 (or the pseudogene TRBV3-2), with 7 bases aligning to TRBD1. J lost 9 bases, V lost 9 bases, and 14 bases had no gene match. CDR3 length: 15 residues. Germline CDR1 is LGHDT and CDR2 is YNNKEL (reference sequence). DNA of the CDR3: TGTGCCAGTCAGGCGGGACAGTCGGTTTTTTCACCCCTCCACTTT. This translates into CASQAGQSVFSPLHF.